Listed below are T cell receptor beta chains from one sample, sequenced in a study of cytomegalovirus exposure and HLA in healthy donors. Libraries were prepared by immunoSEQ multiplex PCR; TCRdb keeps only in-frame clonotypes and omits some of them. The sample has about 240,000 clones, about 80% seen once. The source material was PBMCs. All receptors come from a woman aged 55-70 years in good health and CMV-seropositive. The CDR3 runs from the conserved cysteine through the conserved F or W. Each record gives: clone size, D gene, J gene, V gene, CDR3 DNA, CDR3 protein. A D gene is named only where the DNA matches it firmly. Only some rows state a clone size, as once, few, many or a class for expanded clones.

- | - | TRBJ1-5 | TRBV10-3 | TGTGCCATCAGTGAGTCTGGGGGGGTGGGGCAGCCCCAGCATTTT | CAISESGGVGQPQHF
- | TRBD1 | TRBJ1-2 | TRBV29-1 | TGCAGCGCCCCCGCCCGGACAGGGCGAGGCTACACCTTC | CSAPARTGRGYTF
- | - | TRBJ2-7 | TRBV11-2 | TGTGCCAGCAGCTTAGCATACGAGCAGTACTTC | CASSLAYEQYF
- | - | TRBJ1-1 | TRBV2 | TGTGCCAGCACCCAGGGTAACACTGAAGCTTTCTTT | CASTQGNTEAFF
- | - | TRBJ1-4 | TRBV27 | TGTGCCAGCAGTAACACAGGGCAATCGGAAAAACTGTTTTTT | CASSNTGQSEKLFF
- | - | TRBJ1-4 | TRBV7-9 | TGTTCCAGCAGTAAAAACCCCCTGGACACTTTTAATGAAAAACTGTTTTTT | CSSSKNPLDTFNEKLFF
- | TRBD1 | TRBJ1-2 | TRBV9 | TGTGCCAGCAGCGTAGGACAGGGGAAGGATGGCTACACCTTC | CASSVGQGKDGYTF
- | TRBD1 | TRBJ1-5 | TRBV15 | TGTGCCACAAGACAGGGAAATCAGCCCCAGCATTTT | CATRQGNQPQHF
- | TRBD2 | TRBJ2-7 | TRBV4-2 | TGTGCCAGCAGCCAAGCGCCCGGGACTAGCTACGAGCAGTACTTC | CASSQAPGTSYEQYF
once | TRBD2 | TRBJ2-1 | TRBV6-5 | TGTGCCAGCAGTTTATCGACTAGCGGGACTCTCAATGAGCAGTTCTTC | CASSLSTSGTLNEQFF
- | - | TRBJ2-7 | TRBV7-9 | TGTGCCAGCAGCTTTCCGGACCGGAGGTACGAGCAGTACTTC | CASSFPDRRYEQYF
- | - | TRBJ1-3 | TRBV7-9 | TGTGCCAGCAGCTTAGGAACCCGAGGCGCTGGAAACACCATATATTTT | CASSLGTRGAGNTIYF
once | TRBD1 | TRBJ2-7 | TRBV5-4 | TGTGCCAGCAGCCCTATCAGAGAGACAGGGGGATACGAGCAGTACTTC | CASSPIRETGGYEQYF
- | TRBD1 | TRBJ1-2 | TRBV10-1 | TGCGCCAGCAGTCCGGGACAGGGAATGGCTGGCTACACCTTC | CASSPGQGMAGYTF
- | TRBD2 | TRBJ2-7 | TRBV4-1 | TGCGCCAGCAGCCAAGTAAAGGCTGGCGGGAGCTCCTACGAGCAGTACTTC | CASSQVKAGGSSYEQYF
- | TRBD2 | TRBJ2-5 | TRBV6-1 | TGTGCCAGCAGTGAAAAGGTAGCGGGATGGAGGGAGACCCAGTACTTC | CASSEKVAGWRETQYF
few | TRBD2 | TRBJ2-3 | TRBV5-6 | TGTGCCAGCAGCTGGGGACTAGCGGTAAGCACAGATACGCAGTATTTT | CASSWGLAVSTDTQYF